The entry below describes one T cell receptor beta chain. Its antigen remains unidentified. At one end, the junction sequence differs from germline, possibly due to a read error. This entry is derived from a study of T cell responses to AZD1222 COVID-19 vaccine (dated by TCRdb to the early 2020s). About the study as a whole: TCR sequencing was performed for about 250 trial participants, of whom about 200 were given two doses of AZD1222 and around 25 were given two doses of MenACWY control vaccine. Trial participants were enrolled by age into 18-55, 56-69 and 70-plus year subgroups, with roughly 150, 30 and 60 TCR-sequenced participants respectively. Study-level results and caveats: Vaccine-associated CD4 TCRs spanned the whole spike protein, with dominant responses in regions 160-218 and 743-854. Participants were mostly white British and included more females than males, and it was suggested by the authors that clonal diversity may have been underestimated. Conclusions about previously exposed vaccinees are limited because only 6 or 7 AZD1222 recipients were SARS-CoV-2 seropositive at baseline. A significant rise in spike-specific TCR breadth and depth was observed after two AZD1222 doses relative to day 0 and relative to MenACWY recipients. Because no day 14 peak-response samples were available, repertoires were characterized only after the peak T cell response. Nearly half of unique spike-specific TCRs reportedly recognized epitopes outside regions mutated in the B.1.351 and B.1.1.7 variants. In the small 56-69-year group, the increase in depth fell short of significance, most likely because of low power.

The sample's time point label, decoded: about 28 days (+/-7) after the second vaccine dose. Because spike-specific TCR depth and breadth did not differ between the two schedules, AZD1222 recipients who got a second dose at roughly 4 weeks were pooled with those who got a second dose at roughly 12 weeks. Samples from vaccinated people were obtained from the UK trials COV001 and COV002, which included a single-blind randomized controlled phase 2/3 trial of AZD1222 (ChAdOx1 nCoV-19) in healthy adults. Trial participant PBMC samples were collected at day 0 and day 28 after the second dose for TCRbeta chain sequencing. CDR3 length: 11 amino acids, cysteine to phenylalanine. Only the CDR3 DNA is retained, 33 bases long and in frame from the first base. The germline V gene encodes CDR1 MGHDK and CDR2 SYGVNS. The CDR3 regions of human TCRbeta chains were analyzed by immunosequencing. Turning to the authors' computational methods: TCRs in the repertoires were compared against a reference library of SARS-CoV-2-specific TCRs that had been generated with the MIRA antigen-specificity platform. Breadth meant the fraction of unique TCRs that were SARS-CoV-2-associated, whereas depth meant the fraction of total T cells that were SARS-CoV-2-associated. Using the MIRA data, every spike-specific TCR was mapped to the spike region that the TCR reacted to and assigned to either a CD4 or a CD8 class. Log10-transformed breadth and depth values were compared by one-way ANOVA with Sidak's multiple comparisons tests. The source is immuneACCESS, and TCRdb retained only in-frame sequences with V and J called. Part of the clones is not carried over; for the studies checked, unresolved V genes explain less than half of this, and the remainder is unexplained. V and J calls and clone size are those listed in that table; D and trimming were worked out from the DNA. This sample comprises fewer than 110,000 clones, roughly 90% of them detected only once. The ten largest clones take up 8.5% to 10% of the sample.

Specimen: peripheral blood, collected 28 days after the second AZD1222 dose. This TCR derives from an adult who received the AZD1222 COVID-19 vaccine. Here the chain combines TRBV25-1 and TRBJ1-1; the D gene identity is not certain. At the DNA level, the sequence is TGTGCCAGCAGTGAATCTGGGTCGGCGGAATTT. Its amino acids are CASSESGSAEF.